The rows below give T cell receptor beta chains drawn from one sample of a study of T cell changes during pregnancy in multiple sclerosis. Clones were sequenced by immunoSEQ multiplex PCR, and TCRdb holds only the in-frame ones, with some missing. This sample yields tens of thousands of clones, of which 75% to 95% are seen a single time; under 2.5% belongs to the top ten. This sample comprised peripheral blood, obtained in the first trimester of pregnancy. The source is a female donor in good health, enrolled as a control in a pregnancy study. CDR3s include the opening cysteine and the closing phenylalanine or tryptophan.

j_call v_call cdr3_aa
TRBJ1-6 TRBV25-1 CASSESMGGRGSPLHF
TRBJ2-7 TRBV27 CASSFGGGDEQYF
TRBJ2-3 TRBV14 CASSQDFSGTSGRLSTDTQYF
TRBJ2-5 TRBV2 CASSDLVAVKTQYF
TRBJ2-7 TRBV28 CASSYYGGAYEQYF
TRBJ2-1 TRBV19 CASSILAGGDEQFF
TRBJ1-2 TRBV6-1 CASSDPRTGDHGYTF
TRBJ2-2 TRBV5-1 CASSAAGTGELFF
TRBJ1-2 TRBV29-1 CSVESAGEGYGYTF
TRBJ2-3 TRBV6-4 CASSGTSGGTDTQYF
TRBJ2-1 TRBV4-2 CASSQPASQGDNEQFF
TRBJ1-4 TRBV6-6 CASSLTENEKLFF
TRBJ2-7 TRBV2 CASSSTRQGIRYEQYF
TRBJ2-2 TRBV13 CASSSGLAGAVVGELFF
TRBJ2-2 TRBV28 CASSFRGRENTGELFF
TRBJ2-6 TRBV28 CASSSLSGANVLTF
TRBJ2-7 TRBV9 CASSGDNEQYF
TRBJ2-3 TRBV5-1 CASSFFGLQDTQYF
TRBJ1-1 TRBV5-6 CASVARMTDTEAFF
TRBJ2-1 TRBV7-9 CASSPSDRQGKSYNEQFF
TRBJ2-3 TRBV19 CASSIGTGSSTDTQYF
TRBJ2-3 TRBV6-4 CASSDVVAGGADTQYF
TRBJ2-2 TRBV4-1 CASSQGRLGRANTGELFF
TRBJ2-7 TRBV5-3 CAARDSTYEQYF
TRBJ1-4 TRBV27 CASSPRTSNEKLFF
TRBJ2-3 TRBV10-3 CAIGRGRGTDTQYF
TRBJ2-7 TRBV29-1 CSVEDKSGRYEQYF
TRBJ2-3 TRBV18 CASSPQNTGGPDTQYF
TRBJ2-2 TRBV5-5 CASSLGGQTNTGELFF
TRBJ2-7 TRBV18 CASSRDSSYEQYF
TRBJ2-1 TRBV13 CASSPRTSGSSNYNEQFF
TRBJ1-2 TRBV4-1 CASGRTGSVGYTF
TRBJ2-1 TRBV11-2 CASSLRQSSYNEQFF
TRBJ1-5 TRBV28 CASKGGSQPQHF
TRBJ1-1 TRBV5-4 CASSLVGGLEEAFF
TRBJ2-1 TRBV19 CASSPSGSYNEQFF
TRBJ1-5 TRBV2 CASSNRVSGNQPQHF
TRBJ1-2 TRBV28 CASRNSDRLGYGYTF
TRBJ1-1 TRBV28 CASGGKNTEAFF
TRBJ1-1 TRBV4-1 CASSHFRTGSGTEAFF
TRBJ2-1 TRBV2 CASSESRVSYNEQFF
TRBJ2-1 TRBV28 CASKPRGRNEQFF
TRBJ2-1 TRBV27 CASSLGQYNEQFF
TRBJ1-6 TRBV7-6 CASSSGTGGFSPLHF
TRBJ2-2 TRBV28 CASSQIPGELFF
TRBJ2-5 TRBV6-5 CASRSSGAAQYF
TRBJ2-7 TRBV4-2 CASSQSTSGGTYEQYF
TRBJ1-6 TRBV5-6 CASSLGLPRVGSPLHF
TRBJ2-2 TRBV6-1 CAGRGRTVGAGELFF